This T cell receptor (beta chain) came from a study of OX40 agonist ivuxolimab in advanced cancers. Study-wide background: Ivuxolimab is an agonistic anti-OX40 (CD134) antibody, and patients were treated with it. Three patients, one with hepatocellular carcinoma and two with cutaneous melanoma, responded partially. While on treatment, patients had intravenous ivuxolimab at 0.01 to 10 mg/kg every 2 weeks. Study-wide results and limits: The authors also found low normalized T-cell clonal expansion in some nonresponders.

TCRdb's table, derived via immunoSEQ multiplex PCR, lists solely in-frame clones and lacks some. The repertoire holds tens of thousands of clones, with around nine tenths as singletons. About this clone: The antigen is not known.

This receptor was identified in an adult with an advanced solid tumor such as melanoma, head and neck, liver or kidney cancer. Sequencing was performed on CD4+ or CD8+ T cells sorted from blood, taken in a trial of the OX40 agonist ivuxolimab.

Here the CDR3 DNA reads TGTGCCAGCAGTGCGGTGAGGGGGTTATGGAATGAGCAGTTCTTC. Translation gives CASSAVRGLWNEQFF. The chain combines TRBV6-1 with TRBJ2-1, with a weak D call TRBD1 (6 bases). V was clipped by 4 bases and J by 7 bases, with 17 bases between them. CDR1 and CDR2 from the germline V gene are MNHNS and SASEGT. This CDR3 has 15 amino acids.